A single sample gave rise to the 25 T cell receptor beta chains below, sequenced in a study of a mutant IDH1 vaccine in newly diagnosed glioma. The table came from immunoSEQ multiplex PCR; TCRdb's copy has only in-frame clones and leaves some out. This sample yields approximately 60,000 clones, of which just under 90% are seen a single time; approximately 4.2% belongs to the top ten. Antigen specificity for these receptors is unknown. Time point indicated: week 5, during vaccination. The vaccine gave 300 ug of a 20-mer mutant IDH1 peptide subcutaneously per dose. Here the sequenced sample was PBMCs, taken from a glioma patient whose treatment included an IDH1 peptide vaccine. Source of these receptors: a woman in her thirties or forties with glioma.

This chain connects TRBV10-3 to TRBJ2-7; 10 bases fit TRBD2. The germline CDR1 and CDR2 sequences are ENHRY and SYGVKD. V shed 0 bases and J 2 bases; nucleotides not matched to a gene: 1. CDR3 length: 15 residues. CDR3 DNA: TGTGCCATCAGTGAGTCGCTAGCGGGGGCCTACGAGCAGTACTTC. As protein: CAISESLAGAYEQYF.

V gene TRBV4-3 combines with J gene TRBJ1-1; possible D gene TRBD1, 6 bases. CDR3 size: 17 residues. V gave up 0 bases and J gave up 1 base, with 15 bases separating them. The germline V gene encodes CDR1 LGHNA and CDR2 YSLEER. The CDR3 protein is CASSQDPQGWENTEAFF. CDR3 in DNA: TGCGCCAGCAGCCAAGATCCCCAGGGGTGGGAGAACACTGAAGCTTTCTTT.

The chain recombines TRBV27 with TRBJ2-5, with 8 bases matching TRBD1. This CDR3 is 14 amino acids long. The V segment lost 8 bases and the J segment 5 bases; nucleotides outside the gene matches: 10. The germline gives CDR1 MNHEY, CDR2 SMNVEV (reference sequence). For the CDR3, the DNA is TGTGCCAGCCGACAGACAGGGGTCACCGAGACCCAGTACTTC. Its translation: CASRQTGVTETQYF.

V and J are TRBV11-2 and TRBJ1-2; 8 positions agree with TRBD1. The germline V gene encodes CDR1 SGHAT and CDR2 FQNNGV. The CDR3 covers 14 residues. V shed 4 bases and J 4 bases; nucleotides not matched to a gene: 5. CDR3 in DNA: TGTGCCAGCAGCTCAGGACAGGGAACCTATGGCTACACCTTC. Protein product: CASSSGQGTYGYTF.

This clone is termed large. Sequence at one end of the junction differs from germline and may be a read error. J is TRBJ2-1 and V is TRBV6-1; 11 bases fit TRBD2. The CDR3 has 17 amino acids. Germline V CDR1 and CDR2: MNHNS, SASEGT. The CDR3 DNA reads TGTGCCAGCAGTAAAGCCAGAGTAGCGGGGGGGCTTAATGAGCAGTTCTTC. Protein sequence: CASSKARVAGGLNEQFF.

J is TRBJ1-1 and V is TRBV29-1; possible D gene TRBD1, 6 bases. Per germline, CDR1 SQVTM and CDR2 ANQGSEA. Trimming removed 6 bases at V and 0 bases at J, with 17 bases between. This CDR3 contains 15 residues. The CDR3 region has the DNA TGCAGCGTCCGCCCCACAGGGAGAATGAACACTGAAGCTTTCTTT. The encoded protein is CSVRPTGRMNTEAFF.

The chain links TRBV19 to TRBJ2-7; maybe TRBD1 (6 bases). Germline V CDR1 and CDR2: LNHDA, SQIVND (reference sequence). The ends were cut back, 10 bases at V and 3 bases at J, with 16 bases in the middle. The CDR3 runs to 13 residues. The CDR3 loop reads CATGADSLYEQYF. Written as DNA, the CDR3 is TGTGCCACTGGGGCGGACAGCCTCTACGAGCAGTACTTC.

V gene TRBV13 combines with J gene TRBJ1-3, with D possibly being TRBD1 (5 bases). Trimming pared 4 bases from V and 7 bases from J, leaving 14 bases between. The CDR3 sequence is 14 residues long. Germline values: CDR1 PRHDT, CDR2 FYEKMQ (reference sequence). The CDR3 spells CASSSGGAWNTIYF. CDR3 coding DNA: TGTGCCAGCAGCTCCGGGGGTGCGTGGAACACCATATATTTT.

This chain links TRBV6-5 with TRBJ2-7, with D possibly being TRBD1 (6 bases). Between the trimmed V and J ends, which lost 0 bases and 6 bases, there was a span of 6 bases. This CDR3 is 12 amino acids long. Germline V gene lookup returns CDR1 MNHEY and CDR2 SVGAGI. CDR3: CASSYSGGEQYF. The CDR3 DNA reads TGTGCCAGCAGTTACTCAGGGGGCGAGCAGTACTTC.

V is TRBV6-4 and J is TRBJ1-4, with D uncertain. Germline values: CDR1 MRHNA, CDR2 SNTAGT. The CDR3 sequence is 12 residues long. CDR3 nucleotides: TGTTTTGGCAGAACAACTAATGAAAAACTGTTTTTT. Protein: CFGRTTNEKLFF.

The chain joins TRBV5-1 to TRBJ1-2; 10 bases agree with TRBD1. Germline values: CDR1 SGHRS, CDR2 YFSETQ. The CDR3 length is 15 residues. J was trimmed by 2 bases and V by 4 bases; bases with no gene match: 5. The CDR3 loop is CASSTGTGANYGYTF. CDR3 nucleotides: TGCGCCAGCAGCACCGGGACAGGGGCCAACTATGGCTACACCTTC.

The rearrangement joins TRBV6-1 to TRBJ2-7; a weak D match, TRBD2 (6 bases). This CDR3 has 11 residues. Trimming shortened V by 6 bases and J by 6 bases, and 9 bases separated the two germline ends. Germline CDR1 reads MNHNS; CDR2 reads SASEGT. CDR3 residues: CASRGLGEQYF. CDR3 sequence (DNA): TGTGCCAGCAGGGGACTTGGCGAGCAGTACTTC.

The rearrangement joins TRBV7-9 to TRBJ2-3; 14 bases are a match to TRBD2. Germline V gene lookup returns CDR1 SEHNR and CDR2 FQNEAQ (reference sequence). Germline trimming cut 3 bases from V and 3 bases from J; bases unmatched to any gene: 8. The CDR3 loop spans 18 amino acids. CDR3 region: CASSFRRGTSGGTDTQYF. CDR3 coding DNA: TGTGCCAGCAGCTTTAGACGGGGGACTAGCGGGGGAACAGATACGCAGTATTTT. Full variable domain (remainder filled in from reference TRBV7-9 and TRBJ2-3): DTGVSQNPRHKITKRGQNVTFRCDPISEHNRLYWYRQTLGQGPEFLTYFQNEAQLEKSRLLSDRFSAERPKGSFSTLEIQRTEQGDSAMYLCASSFRRGTSGGTDTQYFGPGTRLTVL.

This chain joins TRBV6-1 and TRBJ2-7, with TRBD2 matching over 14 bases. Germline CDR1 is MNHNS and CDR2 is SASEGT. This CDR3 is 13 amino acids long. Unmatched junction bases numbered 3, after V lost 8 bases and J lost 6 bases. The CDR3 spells CASGTSGRGEQYF. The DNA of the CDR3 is TGTGCCAGCGGGACTAGCGGGAGAGGCGAGCAGTACTTC.

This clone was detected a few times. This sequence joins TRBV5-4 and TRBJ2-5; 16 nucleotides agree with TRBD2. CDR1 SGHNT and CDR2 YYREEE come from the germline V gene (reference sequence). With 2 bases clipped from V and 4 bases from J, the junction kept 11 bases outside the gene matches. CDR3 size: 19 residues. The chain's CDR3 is CASSFSGTSGRAGGETQYF. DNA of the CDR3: TGTGCCAGCAGCTTTTCCGGGACTAGCGGGAGGGCCGGGGGAGAGACCCAGTACTTC.

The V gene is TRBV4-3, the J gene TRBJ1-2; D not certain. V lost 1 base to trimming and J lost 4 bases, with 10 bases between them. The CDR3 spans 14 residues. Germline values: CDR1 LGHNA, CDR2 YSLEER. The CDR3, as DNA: TGCGCCAGCAGCCAAGTTCAATCCACCTATGGCTACACCTTC. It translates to CASSQVQSTYGYTF.

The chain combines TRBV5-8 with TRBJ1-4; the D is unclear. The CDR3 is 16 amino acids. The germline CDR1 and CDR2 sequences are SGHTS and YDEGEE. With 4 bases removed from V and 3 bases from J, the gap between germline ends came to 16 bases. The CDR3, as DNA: TGTGCCAGCAGCCCCCGATCAGGAACGGCTAATGAAAAACTGTTTTTT. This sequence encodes CASSPRSGTANEKLFF.

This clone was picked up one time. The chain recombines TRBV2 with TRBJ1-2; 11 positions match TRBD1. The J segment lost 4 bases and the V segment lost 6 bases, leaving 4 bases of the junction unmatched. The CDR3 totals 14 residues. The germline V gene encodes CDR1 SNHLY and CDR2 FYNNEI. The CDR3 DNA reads TGTGCCAGCAGGGGACAGGGGGATAGCTATGGCTACACCTTC. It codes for CASRGQGDSYGYTF.

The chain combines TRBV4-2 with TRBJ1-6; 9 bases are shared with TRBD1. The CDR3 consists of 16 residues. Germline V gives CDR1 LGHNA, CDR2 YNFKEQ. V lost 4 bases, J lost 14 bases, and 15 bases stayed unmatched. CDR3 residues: CASSLFDGTGKFTLHF. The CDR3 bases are TGTGCCAGCAGCCTTTTCGACGGGACAGGGAAATTCACCCTCCACTTT.

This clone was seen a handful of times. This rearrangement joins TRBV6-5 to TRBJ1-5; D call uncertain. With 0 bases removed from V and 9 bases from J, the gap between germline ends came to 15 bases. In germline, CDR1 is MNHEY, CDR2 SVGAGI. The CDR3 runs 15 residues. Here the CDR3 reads CASSYSRQKVWPQHF. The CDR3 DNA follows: TGTGCCAGCAGTTACTCGAGACAAAAAGTATGGCCCCAGCATTTT.

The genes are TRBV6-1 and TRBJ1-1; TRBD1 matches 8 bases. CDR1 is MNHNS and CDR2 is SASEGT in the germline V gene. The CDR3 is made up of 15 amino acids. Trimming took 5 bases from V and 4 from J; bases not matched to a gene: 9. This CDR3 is CASSLGQGVSTEAFF. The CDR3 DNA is TGTGCCAGCAGTTTAGGACAGGGAGTGAGCACTGAAGCTTTCTTT.

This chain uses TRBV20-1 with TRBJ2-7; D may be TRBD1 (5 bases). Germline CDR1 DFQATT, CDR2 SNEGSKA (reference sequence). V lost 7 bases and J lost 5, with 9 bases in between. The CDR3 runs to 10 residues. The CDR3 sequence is CSVSGNEQYF. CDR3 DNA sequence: TGCAGTGTATCAGGGAACGAGCAGTACTTC.

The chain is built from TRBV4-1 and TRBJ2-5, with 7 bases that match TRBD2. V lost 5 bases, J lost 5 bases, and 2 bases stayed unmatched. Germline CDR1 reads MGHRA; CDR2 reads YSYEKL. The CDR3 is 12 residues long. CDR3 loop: CASSEGGETQYF. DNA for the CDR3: TGCGCCAGCAGCGAGGGAGGGGAGACCCAGTACTTC.

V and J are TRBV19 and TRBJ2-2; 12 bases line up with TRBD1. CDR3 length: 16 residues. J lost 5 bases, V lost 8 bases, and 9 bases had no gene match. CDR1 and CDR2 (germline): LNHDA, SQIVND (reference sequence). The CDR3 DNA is TGTGCCAGTCGCAGGGGACAGGGGGCGAGGACCGGGGAGCTGTTTTTT. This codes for CASRRGQGARTGELFF.

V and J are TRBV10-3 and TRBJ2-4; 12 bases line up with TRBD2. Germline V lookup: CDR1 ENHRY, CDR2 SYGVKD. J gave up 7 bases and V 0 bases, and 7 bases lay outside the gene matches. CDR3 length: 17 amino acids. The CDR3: CAISESILAGGRNIQYF. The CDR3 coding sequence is TGTGCCATCAGTGAGTCGATTCTAGCGGGGGGGAGGAACATTCAGTACTTC.